This T cell receptor beta chain was observed in a study of cytomegalovirus exposure and HLA in healthy donors (dated by TCRdb to the late 2010s). With respect to the entire study: In an earlier analysis of under 600 of the donors, roughly 300 Gb of sequence data and roughly 100 million unique TCR beta sequences from about 190 million T cells were reported. Rather than using new phenotypic data, the later analysis identified candidate immune exposures from TCR beta sequences and from how often those sequences occurred across donors. Typing coverage differed by locus: A, B, C, DRB1 and DQB1 were typed in about 620-630 donors, DQA1 in about 560, DPA1 in 600 to 610, and DPB1 in 472. The study used immunosequencing to profile the T cell repertoires of approximately 640 subjects and linked those repertoires to cytomegalovirus serostatus. Alongside the repertoire data, information on donor age, sex, ethnicity and CMV serostatus was compiled. All discovery cohort repertoires had been generated using a single sequencing platform. Among the roughly 390 genotyped donors, roughly 80% belonged to the genetic ancestry cluster associated with self-reported Caucasian donors. An early release covering 550 to 700 HLA-typed donors comprised 250 to 350 gigabases of sequencing data and around 80 million unique TCR sequences. To decide whether each TCR beta V gene segment behaved as functional or pseudogenic, an earlier analysis of approximately 620 of the donors relied on high-throughput TCR beta sequencing. About five DR-DQ haplotypes were handled as single units for association and clustering, since linkage in the cohort was strong. Among around 400 genotyped donors of the cohort, an average of approximately 240,000 unique TCR beta nucleotide sequences was sequenced per donor, of which 15% to 20% were non-productive. To study patterns of TCR occurrence, a later analysis re-analyzed previously published TCR beta repertoires from several hundred donors and added high-resolution HLA genotyping. A separate validation cohort of roughly 130 different subjects was used in addition to the roughly 720-subject first cohort. The study aimed to test whether cataloging public T cell receptors could reveal signatures of past pathogen exposure. To predict cytomegalovirus infection status, the study combined high-throughput TCR immunosequencing, statistical association of individual TCRs with disease status, and machine learning. Genome-wide SNP genotypes for about 60% of the 666 donors were used in a later genetic analysis, which treated that subset as a discovery cohort. HLA typing covered class I and class II loci at four-digit resolution. On the study overall, not on this receptor specifically: An association between a missense DCLRE1C variant and V-gene and J-gene trimming of TCR beta chains was found in a later genetic analysis and replicated in an independent cohort. Because some donors lacked HLA typing at each locus, the association tests relied only on the typed subset. According to the authors, the approach could potentially be generalized to other disease states and immunological phenotypes. A further reported finding was that TCR beta sequences accurately predicted the HLA-A and HLA-B alleles for most subjects in the first cohort. Roughly uniform sequencing depth across donors was assumed in presence/absence analyses, although this assumption may not hold. Strong co-occurrence of HLA alleles, especially DR and DQ, made assigning TCR associations to individual alleles difficult. A later genetic analysis reported fewer N-insertions in productive TCRs among donors in an Asian-associated ancestry cluster than the roughly 670-donor mean. Immune exposure information for the cohort was limited to CMV serostatus. A cluster of highly shared sequence variants was judged likely to be a technical artifact of the sequencing pipeline. Most TCR sequences were observed very rarely across donors, whereas some public TCRs were present in many individuals. This cohort had only TCR beta chains sequenced, and the lack of alpha or paired-chain data limited which features could be detected. At a false discovery rate of 0.05, a later analysis linked roughly 17,000 TCR beta sequences to specific HLA alleles. In vitro tests confirmed that a few of the cytomegalovirus-associated TCR beta chains recognize cytomegalovirus antigens. In a later analysis, HLA-associated TCR beta chains showed more clonal expansion and lower generation probabilities than non-associated chains that were equally common. The classifier was reported to diagnose cytomegalovirus status with high specificity and sensitivity in both the original and validation cohorts. Correlated functional status among segregating V segments might reflect linkage disequilibrium, but an unknown experimental factor could not be ruled out. A later analysis reported that several top co-occurrence clusters appeared linked to parvovirus B19, influenza, CMV and Epstein-Barr virus. Most CMV-associated TCR beta chains appeared to be HLA-restricted in a later analysis, and the HLA associations seemed to be driven largely by CMV exposure. Because counts were too low, some 17 rarely observed V segments, including chromosome 9 orphons, were left out of the earlier analysis of about 500 of the donors. The study listed over 150 TCR beta chains as associated with cytomegalovirus. A later analysis found that TCR association rates varied across HLA loci, with DRB1 alleles showing the most associated TCRs and HLA-C alleles the fewest. An earlier analysis of roughly 570 of the donors showed that most TCR beta V segments appeared in productive rearrangements either about 87% or about 30% of the time, which broadly matched IMGT annotations. Some IMGT-functional V segments, including TRBV6-2 and TRBV6-3, could not be told apart with the 87-base-pair reads, so those segments were excluded.

The cohort was made up of around 720 healthy bone marrow donors. Cohort members were all nominally healthy when sampled, although unrecorded immune exposures were likely present. The donor tested CMV seronegative and was one of the 352 seronegative cohort members. Each donor provided a peripheral blood sample, and peripheral blood mononuclear cells were used for TCR beta sequencing. Genomic DNA was extracted from the blood cell samples with the Qiagen DNeasy Blood Extraction Kit. Spanning cysteine to phenylalanine, the CDR3 consists of 14 amino acids. Only the CDR3 DNA stays, 42 bases, in frame from base 1. In the germline V gene, CDR1 corresponds to MDHEN and CDR2 to SYDVKM. Relative to germline, V is missing 5 bases and J is missing 8 bases, with 8 bases of the junction outside any gene match. On this clone itself: Its binding antigen is unknown. No base quality values were provided; no much bigger clone lies one nucleotide off.

Library method: the immunoSEQ multiplex PCR assay. The multiplex PCR relied on a mix of 60 forward primers for TCR Vbeta segments and 13 reverse primers for TCR Jbeta segments. A multiplex PCR assay on genomic DNA amplified the CDR3 region of rearranged TCR beta genes. Amplified TCR beta libraries were sequenced as 87-base-pair reads on the Illumina HiSeq System. Regarding the original processing steps: A later analysis counted about 76 million unique TCR beta chains across the roughly 700 repertoires, and roughly 11 million of these chains were shared by at least two donors. Raw reads were error-corrected and collapsed into unique sequences with a nearest-neighbor algorithm that merged closely related sequences to remove PCR and sequencing errors. To assign V, D and J gene segments, CDR3 sequences were aligned to IMGT reference sequences. Each retained sequence needed at least a six-nucleotide match to both a V gene segment and a J gene segment. Rearrangements were called productive when the CDR3 lacked stop codons and stayed in frame with V and J; all others were non-productive. CDR3 was defined by IMGT convention, running from the second conserved V-encoded cysteine to the conserved J-encoded phenylalanine. Sequences without an unambiguous match to a single V gene segment were excluded from the earlier analysis of almost 600 of the donors. In an earlier analysis of 450 to 700 of the donors, V segments were called functional above 56.7% productive rearrangements and were called segregating when the between-donor standard deviation exceeded 5%. A statistical classification framework was built for diagnosing cytomegalovirus status from the catalog of TCR beta chain sequences. V and J gene assignment, in a later analysis, came from comparing TCR nucleotide sequences with IMGT/GENE-DB human TR gene sequences. The TCRdist pipeline was used in a later analysis to assign CDR3 sequences and most-parsimonious VDJ recombination scenarios. A later analysis defined each TCR beta chain by its CDR3 amino acid sequence plus V-gene family, and excluded reads lacking a unique V-gene family. A later analysis removed 592 highly shared, low-generation-probability nucleotide sequences to deal with suspected cross-contamination and a sequencing artifact. A later analysis calculated a clonal expansion index for each public chain from normalized within-repertoire ranks of inferred template counts. In a later analysis, generation probabilities were computed using a VDJ recombination model fitted to out-of-frame rearrangements, and the results were checked against IGoR. In a later analysis, hypergeometric tests were used to score TCR-TCR, TCR-HLA and TCR-CMV co-occurrence, with a repertoire-size bias correction applied to TCR pairs. In a later analysis, false discovery rates were estimated by permuting HLA or CMV assignments 20 times. In a later analysis, co-occurring TCRs were grouped using DBSCAN, with TCRdist sequence similarity added in when clustering inside HLA-allele-positive subsets. Co-occurrence clustering excluded repertoires with fewer than 30,000 or more than 120,000 public chains, plus five with anomalous nucleotide sharing. TCRdb limited this immuneACCESS table to in-frame rearrangements with V and J called. A share of clones is missing; checked studies link under half to unresolved V genes, and the rest is unexplained. V and J calls and clone size are those listed in that table; D and trimming were worked out from the DNA. The sample table holds about 160,000 clones, of which 70% to 80% were seen once. The leading ten clones occupy roughly 1.3% of the sample.

Specimen: PBMCs. This TCR was recovered from a woman aged 50 to 65 in good health and CMV-seronegative. The rearrangement combines TRBV28 with TRBJ1-2; 10 bases in the middle match TRBD1. The CDR3 protein is CASSPGTGVEGYTF. At the DNA level, the sequence is TGTGCCAGCAGTCCCGGGACAGGGGTGGAAGGCTACACCTTC.